A single sample is the source of the 2 T cell receptor beta chains below, sequenced in a study of blood T cell repertoires in COVID-19. This table comes from immunoSEQ multiplex PCR, and its TCRdb copy is limited to in-frame clones, with some not included. Here the sample spans about 38,000 clones, around 90% being singletons. The material sequenced was peripheral blood. These receptor sequences come from a man aged 60-69 years with active or convalescent COVID-19.

This clone was recorded once. This chain joins TRBV13 and TRBJ1-2; TRBD1 matches 7 bases. From germline, CDR1 is PRHDT and CDR2 FYEKMQ (reference sequence). The trim removed 5 bases at V and 4 bases at J, leaving 10 bases unmatched. CDR3 length equals 15 residues. In DNA, the CDR3 is TGTGCCAGCAGCCAAGCTACAGGGGTTGGCTATGGCTACACCTTC. It codes for CASSQATGVGYGYTF.

The chain has TRBV4-2 and TRBJ2-7; 11 bases align to TRBD2. This CDR3 contains 15 residues. Losses at the gene ends were 1 base for V and 3 bases for J; bases not matched to a gene: 2. Germline V gene sequence: CDR1 LGHNA, CDR2 YNFKEQ. The CDR3 spells CASSQGLAGYYEQYF. CDR3 nucleotide sequence: TGTGCCAGCAGCCAAGGACTAGCGGGATACTACGAGCAGTACTTC.